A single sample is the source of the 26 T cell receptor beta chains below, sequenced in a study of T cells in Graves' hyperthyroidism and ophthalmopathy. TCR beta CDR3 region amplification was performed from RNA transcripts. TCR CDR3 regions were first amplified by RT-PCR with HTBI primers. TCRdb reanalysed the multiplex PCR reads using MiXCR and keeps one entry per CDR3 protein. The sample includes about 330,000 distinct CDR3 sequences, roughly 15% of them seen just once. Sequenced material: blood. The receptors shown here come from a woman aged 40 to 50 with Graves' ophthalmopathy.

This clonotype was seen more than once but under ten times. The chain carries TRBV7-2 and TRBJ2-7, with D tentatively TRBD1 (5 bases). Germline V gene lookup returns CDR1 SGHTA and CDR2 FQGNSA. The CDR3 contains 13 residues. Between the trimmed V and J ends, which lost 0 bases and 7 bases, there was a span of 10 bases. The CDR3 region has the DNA TGTGCCAGCAGCTTAGCTCGGAAGGGGGAGCAGTACTTC. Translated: CASSLARKGEQYF.

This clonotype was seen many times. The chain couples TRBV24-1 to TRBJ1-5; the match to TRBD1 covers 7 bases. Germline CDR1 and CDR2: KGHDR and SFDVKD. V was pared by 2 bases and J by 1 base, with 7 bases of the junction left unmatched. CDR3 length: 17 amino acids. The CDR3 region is CATSDSTGAFSNQPQHF. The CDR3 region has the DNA TGTGCCACCAGTGATTCCACAGGGGCCTTCAGCAATCAGCCCCAGCATTTT.

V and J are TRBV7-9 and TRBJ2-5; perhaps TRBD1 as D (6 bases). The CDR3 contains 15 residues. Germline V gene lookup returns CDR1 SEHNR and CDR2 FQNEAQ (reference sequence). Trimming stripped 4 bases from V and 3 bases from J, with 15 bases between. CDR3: CASSSRRQEKETQYF. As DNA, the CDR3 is TGTGCCAGCAGCTCACGAAGACAGGAAAAAGAGACCCAGTACTTC.

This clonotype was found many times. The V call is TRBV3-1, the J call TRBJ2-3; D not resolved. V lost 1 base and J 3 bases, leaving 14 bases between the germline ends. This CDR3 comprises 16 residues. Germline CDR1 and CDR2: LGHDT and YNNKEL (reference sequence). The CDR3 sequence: CASSQGVRRSTDTQYF. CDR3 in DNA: TGTGCCAGCAGCCAAGGGGTTCGCCGTTCAACAGATACGCAGTATTTT.

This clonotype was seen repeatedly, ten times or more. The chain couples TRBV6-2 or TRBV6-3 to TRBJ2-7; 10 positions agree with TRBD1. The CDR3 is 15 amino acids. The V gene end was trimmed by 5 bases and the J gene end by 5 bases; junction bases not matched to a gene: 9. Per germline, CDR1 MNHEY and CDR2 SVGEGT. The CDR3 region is CASSPRDRGSDEQYF. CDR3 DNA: TGTGCCAGCAGTCCCCGGGACAGGGGTAGTGACGAGCAGTACTTC.

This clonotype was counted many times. CDR3 DNA sequence: TGTGCCAGCAGCCCACAGGGACGCACAGATACGCAGTATTTT. Protein sequence: CASSPQGRTDTQYF. The chain is built from TRBV11-3 and TRBJ2-3, with D possibly TRBD1 on 6 matching bases. Germline CDR1 is SGHNT and CDR2 is YENEEA. Trimming took off 5 bases at V and 1 base at J, with 10 bases between the two ends. The CDR3 is 14 amino acids.

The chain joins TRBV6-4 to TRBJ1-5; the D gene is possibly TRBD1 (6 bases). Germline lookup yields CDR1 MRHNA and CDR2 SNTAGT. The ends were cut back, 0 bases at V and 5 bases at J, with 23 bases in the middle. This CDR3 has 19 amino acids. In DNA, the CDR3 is TGTGCCAGCAGTGACTCGGAATGGGGGGCAGTTTTCGTGCATCAGCCCCAGCATTTT. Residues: CASSDSEWGAVFVHQPQHF.

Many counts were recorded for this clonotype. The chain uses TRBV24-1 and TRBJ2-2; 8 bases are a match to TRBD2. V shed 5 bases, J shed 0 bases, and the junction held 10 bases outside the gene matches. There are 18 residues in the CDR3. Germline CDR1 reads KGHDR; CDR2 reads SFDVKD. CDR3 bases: TGTGCCACCAGTGTCGGGGGGGTCCCTATTCCGAACACCGGGGAGCTGTTTTTT. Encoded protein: CATSVGGVPIPNTGELFF.

The CDR3: CASSPGTGDNYGYTF. The CDR3 DNA reads TGCGCCAGCAGCCCAGGGACAGGGGATAACTATGGCTACACCTTC. The genes are TRBV5-1 and TRBJ1-2, with 10 bases aligning to TRBD1. With V trimmed by 4 bases and J by 1 base, 4 bases remained unmatched. The CDR3 loop spans 15 amino acids. The V gene's germline CDR1 is SGHRS and CDR2 YFSETQ.

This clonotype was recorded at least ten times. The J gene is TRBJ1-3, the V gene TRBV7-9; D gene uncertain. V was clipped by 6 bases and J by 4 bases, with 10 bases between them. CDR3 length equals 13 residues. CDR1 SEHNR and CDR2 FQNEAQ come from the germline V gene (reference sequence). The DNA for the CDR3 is TGTGCCAGCAGTCGGACGGACGGAAACACCATATATTTT. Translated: CASSRTDGNTIYF.

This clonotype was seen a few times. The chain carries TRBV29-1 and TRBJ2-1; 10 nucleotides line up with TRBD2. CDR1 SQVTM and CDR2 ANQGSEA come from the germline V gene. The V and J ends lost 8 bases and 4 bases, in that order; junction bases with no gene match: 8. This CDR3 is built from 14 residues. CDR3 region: CSSWPGLAYNEQFF. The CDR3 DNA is TGCAGCTCTTGGCCGGGACTAGCGTACAATGAGCAGTTCTTC.

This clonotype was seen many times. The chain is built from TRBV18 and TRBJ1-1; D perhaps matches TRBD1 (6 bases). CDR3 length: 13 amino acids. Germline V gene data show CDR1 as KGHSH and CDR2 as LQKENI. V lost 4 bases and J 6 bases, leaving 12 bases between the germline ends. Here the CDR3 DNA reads TGTGCCAGCTCACTGGACAGTATTTCTGAAGCTTTCTTT. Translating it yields CASSLDSISEAFF.

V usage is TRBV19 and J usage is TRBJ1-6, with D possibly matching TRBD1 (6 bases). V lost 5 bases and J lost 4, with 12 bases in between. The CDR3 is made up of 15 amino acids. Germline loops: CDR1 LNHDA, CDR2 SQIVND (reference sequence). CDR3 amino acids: CASSDGGTYNSPLHF. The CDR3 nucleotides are TGTGCCAGTAGTGATGGGGGGACATATAATTCACCCCTCCACTTT.

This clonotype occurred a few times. Here the CDR3 reads CAIAGQAGNSPLHF. The CDR3 DNA sequence: TGTGCCATCGCGGGACAGGCGGGGAATTCACCCCTCCACTTT. The chain is built from TRBV10-3 and TRBJ1-6, with TRBD1 identical over 8 bases. The length of the CDR3 is 14 residues. The ends lost 8 bases at V and 7 bases at J; junction bases unmatched: 7. Looked up from germline, CDR1 is ENHRY and CDR2 is SYGVKD.

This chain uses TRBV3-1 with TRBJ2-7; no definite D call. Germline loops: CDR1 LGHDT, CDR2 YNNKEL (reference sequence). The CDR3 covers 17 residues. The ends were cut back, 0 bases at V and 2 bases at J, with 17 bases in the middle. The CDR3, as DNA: TGTGCCAGCAGCCAAGATCGTAGGCCTTCTAAACCCTACGAGCAGTACTTC. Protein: CASSQDRRPSKPYEQYF.

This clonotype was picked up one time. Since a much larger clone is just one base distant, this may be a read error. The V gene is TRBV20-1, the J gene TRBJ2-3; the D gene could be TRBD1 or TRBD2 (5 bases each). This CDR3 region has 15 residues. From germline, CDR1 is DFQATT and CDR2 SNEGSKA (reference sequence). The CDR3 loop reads CSTRDLGAGKDTQYF. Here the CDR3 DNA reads TGCAGTACTAGAGATCTAGGGGCGGGTAAAGATACGCAGTATTTT.

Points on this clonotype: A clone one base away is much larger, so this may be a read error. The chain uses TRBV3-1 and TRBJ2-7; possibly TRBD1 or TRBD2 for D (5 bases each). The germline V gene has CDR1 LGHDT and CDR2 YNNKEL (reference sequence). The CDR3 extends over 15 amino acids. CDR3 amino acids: CASSPQSSGTYEQCF. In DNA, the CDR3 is TGTGCCAGCAGCCCACAATCGTCAGGGACCTACGAGCAGTGCTTC.

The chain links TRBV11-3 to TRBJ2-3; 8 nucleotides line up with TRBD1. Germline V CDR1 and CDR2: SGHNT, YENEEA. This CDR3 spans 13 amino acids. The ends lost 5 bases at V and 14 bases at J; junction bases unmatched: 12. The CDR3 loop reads CASSQGTGRVAYF. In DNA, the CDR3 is TGTGCCAGCAGCCAAGGGACAGGCAGGGTTGCGTATTTT.

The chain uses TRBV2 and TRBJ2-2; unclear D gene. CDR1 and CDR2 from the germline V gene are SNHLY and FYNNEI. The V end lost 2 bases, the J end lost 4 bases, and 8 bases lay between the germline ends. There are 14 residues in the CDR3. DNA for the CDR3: TGTGCCAGCAGTGAATTACTAACCACCGGGGAGCTGTTTTTT. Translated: CASSELLTTGELFF.

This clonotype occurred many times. The CDR3 is CASSFLPTGGREKLFF. CDR3 DNA sequence: TGTGCCAGCAGTTTCCTTCCGACAGGGGGACGTGAAAAACTGTTTTTT. The chain has TRBV6-1 and TRBJ1-4, with 9 bases fitting TRBD1. There are 16 residues in the CDR3. V lost 5 bases, J lost 7 bases, and 11 bases stayed unmatched. In germline, CDR1 is MNHNS, CDR2 SASEGT.

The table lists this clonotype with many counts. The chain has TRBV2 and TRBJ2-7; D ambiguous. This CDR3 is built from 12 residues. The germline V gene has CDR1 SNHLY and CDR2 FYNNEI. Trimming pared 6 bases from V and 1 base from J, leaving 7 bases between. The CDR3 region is CASSPASYEQYF. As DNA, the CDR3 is TGTGCCAGCAGCCCGGCGTCCTACGAGCAGTACTTC.

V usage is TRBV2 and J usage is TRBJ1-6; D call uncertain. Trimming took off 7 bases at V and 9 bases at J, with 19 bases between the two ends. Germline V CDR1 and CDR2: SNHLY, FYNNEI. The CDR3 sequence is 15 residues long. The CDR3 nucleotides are TGTGCCAGCATAGGGAGTGGACCTGAGGGTTCACCCCTCCACTTT. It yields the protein CASIGSGPEGSPLHF. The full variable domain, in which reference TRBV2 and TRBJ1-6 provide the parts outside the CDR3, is EPEVTQTPSHQVTQMGQEVILRCVPISNHLYFYWYRQILGQKVEFLVSFYNNEISEKSEIFDDQFSVERPDGSNFTLKIRSTKLEDSAMYFCASIGSGPEGSPLHFGNGTRLTVT.

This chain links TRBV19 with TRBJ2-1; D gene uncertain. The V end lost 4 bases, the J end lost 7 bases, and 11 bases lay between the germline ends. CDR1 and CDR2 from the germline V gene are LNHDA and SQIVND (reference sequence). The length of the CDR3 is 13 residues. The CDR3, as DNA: TGTGCCAGTAGTACTCTGCCCGCTAATGAGCAGTTCTTC. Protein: CASSTLPANEQFF.

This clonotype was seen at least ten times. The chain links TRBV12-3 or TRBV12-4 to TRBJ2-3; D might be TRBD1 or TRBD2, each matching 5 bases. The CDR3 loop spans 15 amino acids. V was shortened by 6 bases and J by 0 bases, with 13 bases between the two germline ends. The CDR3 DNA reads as TGTGCCAGCAGCCCCATGGGGGTTAGCACAGATACGCAGTATTTT. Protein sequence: CASSPMGVSTDTQYF.

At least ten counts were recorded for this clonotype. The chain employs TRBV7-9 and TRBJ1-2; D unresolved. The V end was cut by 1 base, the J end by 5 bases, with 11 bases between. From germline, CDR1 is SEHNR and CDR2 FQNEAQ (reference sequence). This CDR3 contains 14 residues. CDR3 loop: CASSLEQRSYGYTF. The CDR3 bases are TGTGCCAGCAGCTTAGAACAGAGAAGTTATGGCTACACCTTC.

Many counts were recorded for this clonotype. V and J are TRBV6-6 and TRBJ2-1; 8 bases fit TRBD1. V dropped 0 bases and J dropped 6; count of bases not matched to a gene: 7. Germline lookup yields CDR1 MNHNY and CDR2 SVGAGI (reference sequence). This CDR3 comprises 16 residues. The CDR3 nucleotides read TGTGCCAGCAGTTACTCTGGCTCCAGGGGGCTCAATGAGCAGTTCTTC. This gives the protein CASSYSGSRGLNEQFF.